The source of this TCR beta chain is a study of T cell repertoires in cytomegalovirus infection. This clonotype was counted ten times or more. TCRdb used MiXCR to reprocess the reads, holding one entry per CDR3 protein. The data contain about 240,000 distinct CDR3 sequences, roughly an eighth of them seen just once; the ten biggest clones take up 1.5% to 2%. The CDR3 sequence is 15 residues long. Looked up from germline, CDR1 is LGHNA and CDR2 is YSLEER. V lost 0 bases to trimming and J lost 1 base, with 10 bases between them. The sequencing input was PBMCs. This chain uses TRBV4-3 with TRBJ2-7; D is ambiguous. This receptor was obtained from a human donor in good health (CMV status not recorded). Some clones in this sample may be carry-over from other donors' samples. The CDR3: CASSQEPTASYEQYF. The CDR3 DNA reads TGCGCCAGCAGCCAAGAGCCCACCGCGTCCTACGAGCAGTACTTC.